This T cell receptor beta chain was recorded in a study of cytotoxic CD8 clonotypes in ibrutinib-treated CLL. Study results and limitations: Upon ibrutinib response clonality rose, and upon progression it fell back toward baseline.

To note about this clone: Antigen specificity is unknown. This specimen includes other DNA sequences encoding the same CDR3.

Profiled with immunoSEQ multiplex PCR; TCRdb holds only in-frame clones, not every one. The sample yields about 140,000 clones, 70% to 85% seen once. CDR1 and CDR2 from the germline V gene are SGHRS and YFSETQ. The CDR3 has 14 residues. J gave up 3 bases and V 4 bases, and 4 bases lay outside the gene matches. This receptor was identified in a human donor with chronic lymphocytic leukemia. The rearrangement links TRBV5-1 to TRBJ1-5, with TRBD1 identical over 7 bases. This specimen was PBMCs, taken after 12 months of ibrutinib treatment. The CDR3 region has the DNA TGCGCCAGCAGCCCCGGACAGGACAATCAGCCCCAGCATTTT. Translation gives CASSPGQDNQPQHF.